The 30 T cell receptor beta chains in this list originate from one sample, sequenced in a study of T cell responses to AZD1222 COVID-19 vaccine. Data came from immunoSEQ multiplex PCR; TCRdb stores just in-frame clones and leaves some out. The sample has 140,000 or so clones, roughly 90% seen once. Sequenced material: peripheral blood, taken 28 days after the second dose of the MenACWY control vaccine. These receptors originate from an adult who received the MenACWY meningococcal vaccine as a control.

The J gene is TRBJ1-4, the V gene TRBV11-3; D may be TRBD1 (6 bases). The CDR3 spans 13 residues. Germline CDR1 SGHNT, CDR2 YENEEA. V was trimmed by 4 bases and J by 8 bases, leaving 11 bases between them. The CDR3 region is CASSSGGHEKLFF. As DNA, the CDR3 is TGTGCCAGCAGCTCCGGGGGACACGAAAAACTGTTTTTT.

This rearrangement joins TRBV11-1 to TRBJ2-3; maybe TRBD2 (6 bases). This CDR3 is built from 14 residues. Germline CDR1 reads SGHAT; CDR2 reads FQDESV (reference sequence). Trimming cost V 5 bases and J 4 bases, with 13 bases left between them. CDR3 DNA sequence: TGTGCCAGCAGCCCACTAGCCGGATCAGATACGCAGTATTTT. Its translation is CASSPLAGSDTQYF.

This chain connects TRBV15 to TRBJ2-7, with D possibly TRBD1 on 5 matching bases. The CDR3 contains 14 residues. Germline CDR1 and CDR2: LNHNV and YYDKDF (reference sequence). V lost 1 base and J 2 bases, leaving 9 bases between the germline ends. CDR3 DNA sequence: TGTGCCACCAGCAGAGCCTCAGGGACCTACGAGCAGTACTTC. This encodes CATSRASGTYEQYF.

The rearrangement links TRBV6-5 to TRBJ2-2; TRBD1 is a possible D gene (5 bases). The germline CDR1 and CDR2 sequences are MNHEY and SVGAGI. CDR3 size: 14 residues. V was pared by 0 bases and J by 5 bases, with 7 bases between. The CDR3: CASSYSTATGELFF. CDR3 bases: TGTGCCAGCAGTTACTCGACAGCGACCGGGGAGCTGTTTTTT.

The V gene is TRBV15, the J gene TRBJ1-1; 10 nucleotides match TRBD1. Germline V gene lookup returns CDR1 LNHNV and CDR2 YYDKDF (reference sequence). V gave up 2 bases and J gave up 4 bases; unmatched junction bases: 4. The CDR3 covers 15 residues. The CDR3 region has the DNA TGTGCCACCAGCAGATGGACAGGGGGGATCACTGAAGCTTTCTTT. As protein: CATSRWTGGITEAFF.

This chain connects TRBV11-2 to TRBJ2-7, with D possibly being TRBD1 (5 bases). CDR1 SGHAT and CDR2 FQNNGV come from the germline V gene. Deletions cut 1 base from V and 2 bases from J, with 12 bases between. The CDR3 loop spans 15 amino acids. The DNA of the CDR3 is TGTGCCAGCAGCTTAGCAATAGGGGTGGCCTACGAGCAGTACTTC. Residues: CASSLAIGVAYEQYF. The variable domain in full, with the rest retrieved from reference TRBV11-2 and TRBJ2-7, is EAGVAQSPRYKIIEKRQSVAFWCNPISGHATLYWYQQILGQGPKLLIQFQNNGVVDDSQLPKDRFSAERLKGVDSTLKIQPAKLEDSAVYLCASSLAIGVAYEQYFGPGTRLTVT.

The chain is built from TRBV6-5 and TRBJ1-1; D gene unclear. Germline V CDR1 and CDR2: MNHEY, SVGAGI. This CDR3 region has 12 residues. V lost 6 bases and J lost 7, with 12 bases in between. The CDR3 bases are TGTGCCAGCAGCCAAGCGCTGGGTGAAGCTTTCTTT. The encoded protein is CASSQALGEAFF.

This clone has just a few counts. The chain carries TRBV5-4 and TRBJ2-7, with 8 bases matching TRBD2. The CDR3 is made up of 15 amino acids. V shed 3 bases, J shed 3 bases, and the junction held 8 bases outside the gene matches. The germline gives CDR1 SGHNT, CDR2 YYREEE (reference sequence). The CDR3: CASSSRLAGVYEQYF. DNA for the CDR3: TGTGCCAGCAGCTCTCGCCTAGCGGGTGTCTACGAGCAGTACTTC.

The chain combines TRBV6-2 or TRBV6-3 with TRBJ2-1; 9 bases fit TRBD2. This CDR3 contains 16 residues. V shed 6 bases, J shed 0 bases, and the junction held 6 bases outside the gene matches. CDR1 and CDR2 (germline): MNHEY, SVGEGT. In nucleotides, the CDR3 is TGTGCCAGCAGCGGTAGCGGGAGACTCTCCTACAATGAGCAGTTCTTC. Its translation: CASSGSGRLSYNEQFF.

The chain has TRBV7-2 and TRBJ1-2; 8 bases fit TRBD1. The V segment lost 5 bases and the J segment 8 bases; nucleotides outside the gene matches: 13. CDR3 length equals 15 residues. CDR1 and CDR2 (germline): SGHTA, FQGNSA. This CDR3 is CASSRGQGGSRGYTF. The CDR3 DNA reads as TGTGCCAGCAGCCGTGGACAGGGCGGTTCTCGAGGCTACACCTTC.

The chain combines TRBV5-6 with TRBJ2-3; weak D call: TRBD1 (5 bases). Germline-derived CDR1 and CDR2 are SGHDT and YYEEEE. The CDR3 spans 16 residues. V gave up 2 bases and J gave up 4 bases, with 17 bases separating them. The chain's CDR3 is CASSFGFRAEADTQYF. In DNA, the CDR3 is TGTGCCAGCAGCTTTGGGTTCAGGGCAGAGGCAGATACGCAGTATTTT.

The V gene is TRBV14, the J gene TRBJ1-1; unclear D gene. V was pared by 0 bases and J by 4 bases, with 12 bases between. The CDR3 length is 15 residues. The V gene's germline CDR1 is SGHDN and CDR2 FVKESK. CDR3 bases: TGTGCCAGCAGCCAAGATGGGCGCCGGGCCACTGAAGCTTTCTTT. Amino acids: CASSQDGRRATEAFF.

V and J are TRBV2 and TRBJ1-2, with D possibly matching TRBD1 (6 bases). The V and J ends lost 11 bases and 6 bases respectively, with 16 bases between them. The CDR3 extends over 12 amino acids. In germline, CDR1 is SNHLY, CDR2 FYNNEI. CDR3 in DNA: TGTGCCGGTAAAGGGGACAACCATGGCTACACCTTC. Translated: CAGKGDNHGYTF.

The chain uses TRBV24-1 and TRBJ1-2; no reliable D call. The germline CDR1 and CDR2 sequences are KGHDR and SFDVKD. The CDR3 is 12 residues long. V was shortened by 9 bases and J by 1 base, with 8 bases between the two germline ends. CDR3 protein: CATGDGNYGYTF. CDR3 nucleotides: TGTGCCACCGGAGACGGTAACTATGGCTACACCTTC.

Sample share makes this clone medium-sized. The chain joins TRBV2 to TRBJ2-3, with a tentative D call TRBD1 (6 bases). From germline, CDR1 is SNHLY and CDR2 FYNNEI. The CDR3 is 18 amino acids. V was shortened by 5 bases and J by 0 bases, with 21 bases between the two germline ends. The CDR3 spells CASSPILGTSGSTDTQYF. Written as DNA, the CDR3 is TGTGCCAGCAGTCCTATCCTCGGGACATCGGGCAGCACAGATACGCAGTATTTT.

The genes are TRBV3-1 (or the pseudogene TRBV3-2) and TRBJ2-1; 10 nucleotides line up with TRBD2. This CDR3 has 15 residues. Per the germline V gene, CDR1 is LGHDT and CDR2 is YNNKEL (reference sequence). Trimming took 6 bases from V and 6 from J; bases not matched to a gene: 8. This CDR3 reads CASSVGTSASNEQFF. DNA for the CDR3: TGTGCCAGCAGTGTCGGGACTAGCGCCTCCAATGAGCAGTTCTTC.

The V and J genes are TRBV21-1 and TRBJ1-3. TRBV21-1 is flagged as a pseudogene. The CDR3 has 17 amino acids. CDR3 sequence reads: CASSKAGLGRLGNTIYF. The CDR3 DNA reads as TGTGCCAGCAGCAAAGCCGGCCTAGGCCGGCTTGGAAACACCATATATTTT.

V usage is TRBV19 and J usage is TRBJ2-5, with 9 bases that match TRBD1. V was pared by 8 bases and J by 7 bases, with 8 bases of the junction left unmatched. This CDR3 region has 13 residues. Germline loops: CDR1 LNHDA, CDR2 SQIVND (reference sequence). The CDR3, as DNA: TGTGCCAGTTCTCGGGACAGGGTAGGGACCCAGTACTTC. This gives the protein CASSRDRVGTQYF. Looking up the rest from reference TRBV19 and TRBJ2-5 gives the full variable domain: DGGITQSPKYLFRKEGQNVTLSCEQNLNHDAMYWYRQDPGQGLRLIYYSQIVNDFQKGDIAEGYSVSREKKESFPLTVTSAQKNPTAFYLCASSRDRVGTQYFGPGTRLLVL.

CDR3 amino acids: CASSQDLAGYTDTQYF. CDR3 bases: TGTGCCAGCAGCCAAGATCTAGCGGGGTACACAGATACGCAGTATTTT. The gene calls are TRBV4-2 and TRBJ2-3, with 9 bases matching TRBD2. Unmatched junction bases numbered 3, after V lost 0 bases and J lost 2 bases. Germline lookup yields CDR1 LGHNA and CDR2 YNFKEQ. The CDR3 totals 16 residues.

V gene TRBV18 combines with J gene TRBJ1-1, with D perhaps matching TRBD1 (6 bases). Germline V gene lookup returns CDR1 KGHSH and CDR2 LQKENI. This CDR3 contains 13 residues. Trimming removed 3 bases at V and 3 bases at J, with 8 bases between. This chain's CDR3 is CASSPGGHTEAFF. The DNA for the CDR3 is TGTGCCAGCTCACCGGGGGGCCACACTGAAGCTTTCTTT.

The genes are TRBV9 and TRBJ1-6; D is unclear. CDR1 and CDR2 (germline): SGDLS, YYNGEE. With 1 base removed from V and 7 bases from J, the gap between germline ends came to 6 bases. The CDR3 totals 13 residues. The CDR3 DNA follows: TGTGCCAGCAGCGTAAAGGGAAATTCACCCCTCCACTTT. It translates to CASSVKGNSPLHF.

The chain carries TRBV19 and TRBJ2-1; TRBD2 matches at 9 bases. Germline CDR1 LNHDA, CDR2 SQIVND (reference sequence). The CDR3 contains 15 residues. The V segment lost 3 bases and the J segment 5 bases; nucleotides outside the gene matches: 5. The CDR3: CASSIAGGLNNEQFF. DNA of the CDR3: TGTGCCAGTAGTATCGCGGGGGGGTTAAACAATGAGCAGTTCTTC.

V usage is TRBV7-2 and J usage is TRBJ1-3, with a tentative D call TRBD1 (5 bases). CDR3 length equals 15 residues. Per the germline V gene, CDR1 is SGHTA and CDR2 is FQGNSA. V was clipped by 3 bases and J by 2 bases, with 11 bases between them. Here the CDR3 reads CASSFTRDAGNTIYF. The CDR3 region has the DNA TGTGCCAGCAGCTTTACCAGGGACGCTGGAAACACCATATATTTT.

This chain links TRBV3-1 (or the pseudogene TRBV3-2) with TRBJ2-5; maybe TRBD2 (7 bases). The CDR3 runs 17 residues. Germline V CDR1 and CDR2: LGHDT, YNNKEL (reference sequence). Trimming stripped 4 bases from V and 2 bases from J, with 20 bases between. CDR3 amino acids: CASSPRGGASRQETQYF. CDR3 DNA: TGTGCCAGCAGCCCCAGAGGGGGGGCCTCGAGACAAGAGACCCAGTACTTC.

This chain uses TRBV14 with TRBJ1-3; 9 positions match TRBD1. V shed 1 base and J 2 bases; nucleotides not matched to a gene: 0. The CDR3 runs 15 residues. Looked up from germline, CDR1 is SGHDN and CDR2 is FVKESK. As DNA, the CDR3 is TGTGCCAGCAGCCAAGGACAGGGGGCTGGAAACACCATATATTTT. Its translation is CASSQGQGAGNTIYF.

This clone was observed a single time. The chain employs TRBV2 and TRBJ2-7; a possible D gene is TRBD1 (6 bases). Trimming took 5 bases from V and 3 from J, leaving 11 bases between them. Germline V gives CDR1 SNHLY, CDR2 FYNNEI. The CDR3 extends over 13 amino acids. For the CDR3, the DNA is TGTGCCAGCAGTCGGGACACGGACTACGAGCAGTACTTC. This sequence encodes CASSRDTDYEQYF.

The chain carries TRBV4-3 and TRBJ2-3; 7 nucleotides agree with TRBD2. Germline V gene data show CDR1 as LGHNA and CDR2 as YSLEER. The junction had 10 bases not matched to a gene; V was cut back by 0 bases and J by 4 bases. The CDR3 spans 17 residues. CDR3 protein: CASSQDFSASGSDTQYF. CDR3 DNA sequence: TGCGCCAGCAGCCAAGATTTTTCCGCTAGCGGTTCAGATACGCAGTATTTT.

V is TRBV5-8 and J is TRBJ2-1; no reliable D call. Trimming pared 8 bases from V and 9 bases from J, leaving 9 bases between. The CDR3 spans 10 residues. Per the germline V gene, CDR1 is SGHTS and CDR2 is YDEGEE. DNA for the CDR3: TGTGCCAGTAGACGGAGTGAGCAGTTCTTC. This sequence encodes CASRRSEQFF.

The genes are TRBV10-3 and TRBJ1-1; no clear D. The CDR3 length is 13 residues. The V and J ends lost 6 bases and 2 bases respectively, with 10 bases between them. Germline V lookup: CDR1 ENHRY, CDR2 SYGVKD. The CDR3 region has the DNA TGTGCCATCAGCCTCGGGCCTAACACTGAAGCTTTCTTT. This translates into CAISLGPNTEAFF.

This clone has a handful of counts. The chain links TRBV6-6 to TRBJ2-7; 7 nucleotides align to TRBD1. J gave up 4 bases and V 6 bases, and 6 bases lay outside the gene matches. The germline V gene encodes CDR1 MNHNY and CDR2 SVGAGI (reference sequence). The CDR3 totals 13 residues. CDR3 bases: TGTGCCAGCAGGGGATCGACAGGGTACGAGCAGTACTTC. Amino acids: CASRGSTGYEQYF.